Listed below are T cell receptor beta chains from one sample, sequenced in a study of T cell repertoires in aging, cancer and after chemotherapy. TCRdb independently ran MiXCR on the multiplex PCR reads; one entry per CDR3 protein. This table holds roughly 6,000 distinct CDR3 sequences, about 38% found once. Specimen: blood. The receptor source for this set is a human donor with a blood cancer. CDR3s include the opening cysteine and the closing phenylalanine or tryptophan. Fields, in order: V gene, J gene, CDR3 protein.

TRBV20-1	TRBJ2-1	CSATQAKREGRMGFF
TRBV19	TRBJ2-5	CASSTSLRETQYF
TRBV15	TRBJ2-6	CATSEGGVGANVLTF
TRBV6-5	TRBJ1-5	CASRLTTDSNQPQHF
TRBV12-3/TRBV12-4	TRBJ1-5	CASSESRGPQPQHF
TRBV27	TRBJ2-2	CASSVAANTGELFF
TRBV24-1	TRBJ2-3	CATSDPTETVTDTQYF
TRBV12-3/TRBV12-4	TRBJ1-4	CASTRGAREKLFF
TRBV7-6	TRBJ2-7	CVSMGLADFSYEQYF
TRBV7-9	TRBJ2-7	CASSSGLAVGPTDF
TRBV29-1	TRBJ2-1	CSVDASGMYNEQFF
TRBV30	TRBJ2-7	CAWSVAQGGQAEQYF
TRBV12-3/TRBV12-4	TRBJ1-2	CASSQNRGRGVNYGYTF
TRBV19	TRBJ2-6	CASVFSGANVLTF
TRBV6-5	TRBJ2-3	CASSSGLAVTDTQYF
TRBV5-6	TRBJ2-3	CAGGGLSGGFTDTQYF
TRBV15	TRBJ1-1	CATSRDQGAMNTEAFF
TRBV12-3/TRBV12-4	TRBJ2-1	CASSSPWLAGGNEQFF
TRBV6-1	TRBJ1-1	CASSDRGAFF
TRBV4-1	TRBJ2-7	CASSQVGRYEQYF
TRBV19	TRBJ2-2	CASSTRDRVGELFF
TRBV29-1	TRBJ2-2	CSVGGGRADDSGELFF
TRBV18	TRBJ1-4	CASSPRPKDIGDEKLFF
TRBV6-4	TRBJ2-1	CASSSGSSSYNEQFF
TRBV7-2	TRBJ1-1	CASSDKPGQGEAFF
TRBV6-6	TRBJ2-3	CASSPRGTSGDTDTQYF
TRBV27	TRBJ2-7	CASSLTSGGIGEQYF
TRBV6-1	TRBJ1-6	CASSKGQSAGNSPLHF
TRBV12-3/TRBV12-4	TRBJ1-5	CASSAQGLLGQPQHF
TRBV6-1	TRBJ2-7	CASSVQGAREQYF
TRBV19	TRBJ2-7	CASSMGQGMYEQYF
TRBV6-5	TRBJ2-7	CASSPTYSYEQYF
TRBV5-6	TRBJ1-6	CASSPTPGQGASSYNSPLHF
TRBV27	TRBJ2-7	CASRDGNFYEQYF
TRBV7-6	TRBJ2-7	CASSLVAGGREQYF
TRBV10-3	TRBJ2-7	CAISESARGPEQYF
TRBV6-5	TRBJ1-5	CASSYSSFGGSHQPQHF
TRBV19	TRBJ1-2	CASSILMGAVYGYTF
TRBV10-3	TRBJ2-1	CAISEPSGIANEQFF
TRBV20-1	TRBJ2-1	CSARGREAYNEQFF
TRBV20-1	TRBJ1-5	CSATSRTSGVGRQPQHF
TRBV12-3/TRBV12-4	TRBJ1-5	CASTHEGEGSPQHF
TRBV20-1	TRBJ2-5	CSAVAGVRETQYF
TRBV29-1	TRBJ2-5	CSVDGQGVVETQYF
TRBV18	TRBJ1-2	CASSQEGAYLYGYTF
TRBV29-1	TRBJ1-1	CSVVRGLNTEAFF
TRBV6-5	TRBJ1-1	CASSYPPSGTKNTEAFF
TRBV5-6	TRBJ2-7	CAASLSGSLNEQYF
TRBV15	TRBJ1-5	CATSRDGRGSNQPQHF
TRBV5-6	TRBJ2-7	CASSSTVDYEQYF